This TCR beta chain was documented in a study of cytomegalovirus exposure and HLA in healthy donors. It was with 60 Vbeta and 13 Jbeta primers that the PCR ran. The method was immunoSEQ multiplex PCR; TCRdb's version includes in-frame clones alone and lacks a portion of them. The sample shows 170,000 or so clones, around 80% of them seen only once. Concerning this clone itself: Its matching antigen is unknown.

Broader study findings: In an earlier analysis, in approximately 630 donors, most V segments appeared productive either ~87% or ~30% of the time.

The ends were cut back, 3 bases at V and 4 bases at J, with 5 bases in the middle. The CDR3 spans 12 residues. Germline V gives CDR1 MDHEN, CDR2 SYDVKM. The chain has TRBV28 and TRBJ2-3; no definite D call. Sequencing was carried out using PBMCs. The clonotype was recovered from a woman aged 45-59 years in good health and CMV-seropositive. The CDR3, as DNA: TGTGCCAGCAGTTTTATAGCAGATACGCAGTATTTT. Its translation is CASSFIADTQYF.